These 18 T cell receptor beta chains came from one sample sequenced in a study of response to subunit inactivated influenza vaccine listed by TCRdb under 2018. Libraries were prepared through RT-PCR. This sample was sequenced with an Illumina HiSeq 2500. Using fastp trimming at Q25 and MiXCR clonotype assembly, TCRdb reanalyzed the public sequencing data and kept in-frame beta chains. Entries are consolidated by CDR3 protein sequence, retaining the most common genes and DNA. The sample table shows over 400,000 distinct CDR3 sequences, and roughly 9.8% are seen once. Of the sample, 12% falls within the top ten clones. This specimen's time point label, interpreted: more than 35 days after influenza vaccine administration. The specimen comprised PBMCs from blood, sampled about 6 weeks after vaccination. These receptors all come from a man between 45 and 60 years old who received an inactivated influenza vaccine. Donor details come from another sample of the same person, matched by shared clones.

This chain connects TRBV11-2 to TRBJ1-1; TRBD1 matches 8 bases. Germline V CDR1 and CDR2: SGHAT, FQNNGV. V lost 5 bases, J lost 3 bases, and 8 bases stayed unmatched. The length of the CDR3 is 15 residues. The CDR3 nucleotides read TGTGCCAGCAGCCCCCGGGACAGGAGGGACACTGAAGCTTTCTTT. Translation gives CASSPRDRRDTEAFF.

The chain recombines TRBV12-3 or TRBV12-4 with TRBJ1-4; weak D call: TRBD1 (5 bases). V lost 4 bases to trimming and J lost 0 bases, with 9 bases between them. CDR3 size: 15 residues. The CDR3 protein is CASSYTGPTNEKLFF. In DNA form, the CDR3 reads TGTGCCAGCAGTTACACGGGGCCAACTAATGAAAAACTGTTTTTT.

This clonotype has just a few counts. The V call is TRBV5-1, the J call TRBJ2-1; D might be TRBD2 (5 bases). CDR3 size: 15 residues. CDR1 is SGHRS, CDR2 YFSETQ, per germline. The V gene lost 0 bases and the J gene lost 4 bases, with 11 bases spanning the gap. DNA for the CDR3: TGCGCCAGCAGCTTGGGAGGACTCGAGTACAATGAGCAGTTCTTC. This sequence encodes CASSLGGLEYNEQFF.

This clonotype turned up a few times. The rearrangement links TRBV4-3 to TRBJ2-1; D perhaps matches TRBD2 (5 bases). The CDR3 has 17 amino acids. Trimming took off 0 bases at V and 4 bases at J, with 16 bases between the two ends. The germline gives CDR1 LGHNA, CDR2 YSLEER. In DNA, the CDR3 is TGCGCCAGCAGCCAAGAATGGGTCGGCGGAGGATACAATGAGCAGTTCTTC. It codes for CASSQEWVGGGYNEQFF.

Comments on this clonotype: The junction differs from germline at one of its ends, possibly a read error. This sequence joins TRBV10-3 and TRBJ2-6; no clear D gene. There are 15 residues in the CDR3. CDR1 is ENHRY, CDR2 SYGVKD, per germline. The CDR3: CVISGRSSGANVLTF. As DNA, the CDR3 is TGTGTCATCAGTGGCAGATCCTCTGGGGCCAACGTCCTGACTTTC.

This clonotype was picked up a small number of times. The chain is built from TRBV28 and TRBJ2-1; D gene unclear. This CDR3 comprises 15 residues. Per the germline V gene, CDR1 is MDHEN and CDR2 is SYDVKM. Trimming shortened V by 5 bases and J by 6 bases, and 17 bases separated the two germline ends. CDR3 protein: CASSPLERTSNEQFF. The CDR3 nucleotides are TGTGCCAGCAGTCCCCTCGAGCGAACAAGCAATGAGCAGTTCTTC.

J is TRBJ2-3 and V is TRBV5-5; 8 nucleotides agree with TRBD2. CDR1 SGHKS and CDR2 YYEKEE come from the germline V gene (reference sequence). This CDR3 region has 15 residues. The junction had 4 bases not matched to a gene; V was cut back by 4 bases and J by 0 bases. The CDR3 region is CASSPGLGSTDTQYF. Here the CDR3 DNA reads TGTGCCAGCAGCCCGGGACTAGGGAGCACAGATACGCAGTATTTT.

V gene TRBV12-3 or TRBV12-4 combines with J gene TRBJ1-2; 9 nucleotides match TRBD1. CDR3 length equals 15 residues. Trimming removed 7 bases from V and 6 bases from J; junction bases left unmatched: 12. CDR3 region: CASKRTGAKNHGYTF. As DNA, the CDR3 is TGTGCCAGCAAGCGGACAGGGGCAAAAAACCATGGCTACACCTTC.

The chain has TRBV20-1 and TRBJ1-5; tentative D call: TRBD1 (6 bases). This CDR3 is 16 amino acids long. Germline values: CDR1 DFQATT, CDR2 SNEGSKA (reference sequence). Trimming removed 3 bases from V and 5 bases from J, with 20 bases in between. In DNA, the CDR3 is TGCAGTGCTAGTGACAGGTTCAAAGAGGGGGATCAGCCCCAGCATTTT. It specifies CSASDRFKEGDQPQHF.

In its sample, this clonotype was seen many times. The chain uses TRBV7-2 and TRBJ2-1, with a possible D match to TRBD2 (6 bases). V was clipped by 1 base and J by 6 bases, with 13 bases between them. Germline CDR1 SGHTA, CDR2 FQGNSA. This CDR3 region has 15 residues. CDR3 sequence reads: CASSLGTSPGNEQFF. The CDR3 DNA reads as TGTGCCAGCAGCTTAGGTACTAGCCCAGGCAATGAGCAGTTCTTC.

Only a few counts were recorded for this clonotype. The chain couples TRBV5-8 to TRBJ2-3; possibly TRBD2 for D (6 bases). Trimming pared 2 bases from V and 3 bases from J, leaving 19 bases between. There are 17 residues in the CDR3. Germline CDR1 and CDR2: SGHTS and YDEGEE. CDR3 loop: CASSLIKRARTTDTQYF. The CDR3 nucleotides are TGTGCCAGCAGCTTAATCAAGCGGGCCCGAACGACAGATACGCAGTATTTT.

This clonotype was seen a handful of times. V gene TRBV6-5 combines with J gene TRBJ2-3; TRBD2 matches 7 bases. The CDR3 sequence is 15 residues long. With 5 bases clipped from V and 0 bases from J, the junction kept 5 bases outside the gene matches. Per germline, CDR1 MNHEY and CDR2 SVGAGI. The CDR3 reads CASSNRDYSTDTQYF. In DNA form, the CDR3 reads TGTGCCAGCAGTAACCGGGACTACAGCACAGATACGCAGTATTTT.

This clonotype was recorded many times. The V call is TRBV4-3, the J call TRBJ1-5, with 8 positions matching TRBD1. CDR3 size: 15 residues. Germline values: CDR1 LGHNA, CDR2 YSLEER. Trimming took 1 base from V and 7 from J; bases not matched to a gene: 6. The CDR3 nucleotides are TGCGCCAGCAGCCAAGTTTGGCAGGGGGCCCAGCCCCAGCATTTT. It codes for CASSQVWQGAQPQHF.

CDR3 DNA sequence: TGCAGTGCTAGAGCCGGGGCTAGCGGGTCGGGGAGCTCCTACGAGCAGTACTTC. The encoded protein is CSARAGASGSGSSYEQYF. V is TRBV20-1 and J is TRBJ2-7; 8 bases fit TRBD2. There are 18 residues in the CDR3. Germline CDR1 is DFQATT and CDR2 is SNEGSKA (reference sequence). With V trimmed by 1 base and J by 0 bases, 14 bases remained unmatched.

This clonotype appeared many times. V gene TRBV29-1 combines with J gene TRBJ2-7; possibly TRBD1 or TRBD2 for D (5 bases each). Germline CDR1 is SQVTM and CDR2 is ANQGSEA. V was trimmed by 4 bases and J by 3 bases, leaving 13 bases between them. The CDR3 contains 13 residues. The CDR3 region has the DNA TGCAGCGTTGTGTCAACAGGACTCTACGAGCAGTACTTC. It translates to CSVVSTGLYEQYF.

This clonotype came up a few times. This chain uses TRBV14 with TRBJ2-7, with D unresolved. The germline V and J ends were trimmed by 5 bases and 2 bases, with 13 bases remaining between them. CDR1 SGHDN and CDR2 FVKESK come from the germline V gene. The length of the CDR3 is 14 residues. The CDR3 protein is CASSFSRSAYEQYF. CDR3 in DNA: TGTGCCAGCAGCTTCAGCCGCTCTGCCTACGAGCAGTACTTC.

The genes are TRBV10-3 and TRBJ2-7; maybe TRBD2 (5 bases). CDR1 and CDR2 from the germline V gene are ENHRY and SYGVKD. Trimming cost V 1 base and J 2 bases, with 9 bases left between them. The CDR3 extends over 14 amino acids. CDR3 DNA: TGTGCCATCAGTGAGTACCGGGGAACCTACGAGCAGTACTTC. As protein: CAISEYRGTYEQYF.

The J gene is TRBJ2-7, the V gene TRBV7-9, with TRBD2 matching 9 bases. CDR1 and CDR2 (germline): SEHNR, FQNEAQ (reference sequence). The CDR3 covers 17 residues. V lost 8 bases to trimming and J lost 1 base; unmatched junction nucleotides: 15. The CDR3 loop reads CASGGGERSQESYEQYF. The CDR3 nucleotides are TGTGCCAGCGGCGGGGGGGAAAGATCACAGGAGTCCTACGAGCAGTACTTC.